This entry features one T cell receptor (beta chain) sequence. The target antigen is unknown. This table comes from immunoSEQ multiplex PCR, and its TCRdb copy is limited to in-frame clones, with some not included. There are 70,000 to 75,000 clones in the sample; about 94% occur only once, and approximately 3% lies in the top ten. Germline V CDR1 and CDR2: MNHNY, SVGAGI (reference sequence). This CDR3 contains 14 residues. Trimming stripped 8 bases from V and 0 bases from J, with 13 bases between. The data are from a study of cytomegalovirus exposure and HLA in healthy donors. Findings of the study overall: Associated with cytomegalovirus, according to the listing, were 170 or so TCR beta chains. Later, an analysis found that TCR clusters from the first cohort tended to co-occur in the 120 validation repertoires.

These donors were members of the roughly 120-subject validation cohort, a group separate from the roughly 670-subject first cohort. Sequenced input: PBMCs. This sequence was found in a woman aged 18 to 35 in good health and CMV-seropositive. The chain is built from TRBV6-6 and TRBJ1-1; D might be TRBD1 (5 bases). CDR3 nucleotide sequence: TGTGCCAGCGGGAGCGGGACGTTGAACACTGAAGCTTTCTTT. Protein: CASGSGTLNTEAFF.